The T cell receptor beta chain described here comes from a study of blood T cell repertoires in COVID-19. Study-wide context: COVID-19 samples from acute and convalescent phases originated in the United States, Italy and Spain. From T cells, B-cell-depleted T cells, or PBMCs came the material, which was cDNA or gDNA.

Original analysis: Amplifying reference gene primers gave estimates of nucleated cell counts. The data were produced by immunoSEQ multiplex PCR, yet TCRdb's version contains in-frame clones alone and is incomplete. The D gene and trimming were derived from the DNA, and the V and J assignments and clone size from that table. The table includes approximately 230,000 clones, 80% to 90% detected once. This CDR3 has 13 amino acids. The V gene end was trimmed by 7 bases and the J gene end by 10 bases; junction bases not matched to a gene: 7. Per the germline V gene, CDR1 is SQVTM and CDR2 is ANQGSEA. This chain uses TRBV29-1 with TRBJ1-6; 10 positions agree with TRBD1. This TCR came from a young man with active or convalescent COVID-19. The material sequenced was peripheral blood. Here the CDR3 reads CSATQGQGSPLHF. The CDR3 nucleotides read TGCAGCGCAACGCAGGGACAGGGGTCACCCCTCCACTTT. The full variable domain, completed using reference TRBV29-1 and TRBJ1-6, is SAVISQKPSRDICQRGTSLTIQCQVDSQVTMMFWYRQQPGQSLTLIATANQGSEATYESGFVIDKFPISRPNLTFSTLTVSNMSPEDSSIYLCSATQGQGSPLHFGNGTRLTVT.